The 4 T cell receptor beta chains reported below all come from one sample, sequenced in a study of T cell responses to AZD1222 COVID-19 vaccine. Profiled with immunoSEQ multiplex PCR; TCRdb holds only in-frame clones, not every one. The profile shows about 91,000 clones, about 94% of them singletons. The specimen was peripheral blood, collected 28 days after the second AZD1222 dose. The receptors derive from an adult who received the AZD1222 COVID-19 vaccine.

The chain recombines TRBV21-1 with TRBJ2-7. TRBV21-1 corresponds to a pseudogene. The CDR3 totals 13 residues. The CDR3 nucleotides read TGTGCCAGCAGCAAAGCATCGGGCTGCGAGCAGTACTTC. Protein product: CASSKASGCEQYF.

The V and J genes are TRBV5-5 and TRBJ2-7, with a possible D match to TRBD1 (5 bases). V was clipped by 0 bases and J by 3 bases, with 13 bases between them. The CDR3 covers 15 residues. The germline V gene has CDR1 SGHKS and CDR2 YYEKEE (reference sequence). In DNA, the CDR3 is TGTGCCAGCAGCTTGGGTGGTGGGGCCAGCTACGAGCAGTACTTC. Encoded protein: CASSLGGGASYEQYF.

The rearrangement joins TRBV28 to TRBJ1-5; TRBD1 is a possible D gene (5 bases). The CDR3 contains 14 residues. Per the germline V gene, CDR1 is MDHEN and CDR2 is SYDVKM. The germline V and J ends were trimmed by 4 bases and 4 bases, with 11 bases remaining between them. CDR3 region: CASSSYRMNQPQHF. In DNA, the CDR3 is TGTGCCAGCAGTTCGTACAGGATGAATCAGCCCCAGCATTTT.

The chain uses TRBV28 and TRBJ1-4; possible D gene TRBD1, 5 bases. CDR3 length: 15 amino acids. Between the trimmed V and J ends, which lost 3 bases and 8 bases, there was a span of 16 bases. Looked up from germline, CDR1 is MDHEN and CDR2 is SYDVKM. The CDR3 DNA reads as TGTGCCAGCAGTTTGATCCAGGGAGGGAGAGAAAAACTGTTTTTT. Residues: CASSLIQGGREKLFF.